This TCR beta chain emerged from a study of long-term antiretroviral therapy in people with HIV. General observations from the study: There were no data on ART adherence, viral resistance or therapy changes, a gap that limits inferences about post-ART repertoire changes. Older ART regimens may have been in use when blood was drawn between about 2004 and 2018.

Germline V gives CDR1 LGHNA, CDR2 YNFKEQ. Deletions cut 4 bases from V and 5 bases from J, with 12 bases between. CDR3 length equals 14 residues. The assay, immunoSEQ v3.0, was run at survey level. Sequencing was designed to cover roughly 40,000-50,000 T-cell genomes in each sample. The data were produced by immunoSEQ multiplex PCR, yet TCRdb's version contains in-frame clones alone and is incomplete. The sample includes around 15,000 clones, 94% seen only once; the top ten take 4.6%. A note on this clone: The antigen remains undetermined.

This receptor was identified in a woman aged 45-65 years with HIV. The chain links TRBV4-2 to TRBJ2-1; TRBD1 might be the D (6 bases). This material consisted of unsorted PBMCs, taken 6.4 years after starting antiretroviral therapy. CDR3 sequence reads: CASSPYQGNNEQFF. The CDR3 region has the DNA TGTGCCAGCAGCCCTTACCAGGGGAACAATGAGCAGTTCTTC.